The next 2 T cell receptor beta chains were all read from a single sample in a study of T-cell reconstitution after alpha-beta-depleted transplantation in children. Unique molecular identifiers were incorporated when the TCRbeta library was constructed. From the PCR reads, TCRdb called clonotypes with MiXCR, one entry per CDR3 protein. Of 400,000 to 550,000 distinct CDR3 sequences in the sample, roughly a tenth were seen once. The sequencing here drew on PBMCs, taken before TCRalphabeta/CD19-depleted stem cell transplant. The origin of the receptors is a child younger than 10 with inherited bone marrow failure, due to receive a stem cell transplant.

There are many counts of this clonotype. CDR3 loop: CASSWDENEQYF. For the CDR3, the DNA is TGTGCCAGCAGCTGGGACGAAAACGAGCAGTACTTC. The rearrangement uses TRBV7-2 and TRBJ2-7, with D tentatively TRBD1 or TRBD2 (5 bases each). This CDR3 is built from 12 residues. The ends were cut back, 4 bases at V and 5 bases at J, with 9 bases in the middle. In germline, CDR1 is SGHTA, CDR2 FQGNSA.

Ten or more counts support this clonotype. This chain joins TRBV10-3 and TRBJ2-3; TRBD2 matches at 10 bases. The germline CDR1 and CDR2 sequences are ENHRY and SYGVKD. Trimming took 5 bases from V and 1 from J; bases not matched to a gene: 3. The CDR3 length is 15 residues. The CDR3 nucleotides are TGTGCCATCAGTACTACTAGCGGGGGCACAGATACGCAGTATTTT. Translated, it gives CAISTTSGGTDTQYF.